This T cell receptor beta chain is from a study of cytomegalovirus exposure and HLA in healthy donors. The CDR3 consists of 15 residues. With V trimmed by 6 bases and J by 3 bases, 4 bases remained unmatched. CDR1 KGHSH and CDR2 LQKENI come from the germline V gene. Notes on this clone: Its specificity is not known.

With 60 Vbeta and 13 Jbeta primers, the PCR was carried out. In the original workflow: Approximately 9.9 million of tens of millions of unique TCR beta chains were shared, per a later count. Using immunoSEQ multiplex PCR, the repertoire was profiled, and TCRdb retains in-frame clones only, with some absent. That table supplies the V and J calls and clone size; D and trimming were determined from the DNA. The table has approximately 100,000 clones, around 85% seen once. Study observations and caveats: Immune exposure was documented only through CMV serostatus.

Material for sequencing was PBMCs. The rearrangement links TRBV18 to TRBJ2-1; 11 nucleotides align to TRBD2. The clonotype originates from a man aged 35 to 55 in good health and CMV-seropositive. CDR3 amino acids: CASSQLAGVYNEQFF. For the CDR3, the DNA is TGTGCCAGCTCCCAACTAGCGGGGGTCTACAATGAGCAGTTCTTC.